Listed here is a single TCR beta chain. V was cut by 0 bases and J by 3 bases, with 12 bases left in between. Germline V gives CDR1 SGHDN, CDR2 FVKESK. CDR3 length equals 16 residues. This record belongs to a study of chemoradiotherapy in HPV16-positive cancers. Clones were sequenced by immunoSEQ multiplex PCR, and TCRdb holds only the in-frame ones, with some missing. The sample carries around 68,000 clones, 88% recorded once. The rearrangement uses TRBV14 and TRBJ2-4; no reliable D call. Here the sequenced sample was blood, taken from a patient who underwent chemoradiotherapy. The clonotype was recovered from a human donor with HPV-associated anogenital cancer. CDR3 residues: CASSQEPRYGKNIQYF. In nucleotides, the CDR3 is TGTGCCAGCAGCCAAGAGCCGCGCTACGGCAAAAACATTCAGTACTTC.